This T cell receptor beta chain was recorded in a study of blood T cell repertoires in COVID-19. Across the whole study: Whether acute or convalescent, the COVID-19 samples came from the United States, Italy and Spain. T cells, B-cell-depleted T cells, or PBMCs supplied cDNA or gDNA.

Authors' methods: It was from reference gene primer amplification that nucleated cell counts were estimated. TCRdb keeps only in-frame clones here, not all; method: immunoSEQ multiplex PCR. V, J and clone size are those of that table, while D and trimming were read from the DNA. The table records approximately 80,000 clones, more than 75% of them present only once. A note on this clone: This sample includes further DNA sequences coding for the same CDR3.

V dropped 0 bases and J dropped 8; count of bases not matched to a gene: 5. In germline, CDR1 is LGHNA, CDR2 YSLEER. This CDR3 region has 14 residues. The source is a man aged 50 or older with active COVID-19. What was sequenced was peripheral blood. The V and J genes are TRBV4-3 and TRBJ1-2; 8 bases line up with TRBD1. The DNA of the CDR3 is TGCGCCAGCAGCCAAGACAGGGGGCTCGGCGGCTACACCTTC. Protein sequence: CASSQDRGLGGYTF.